The source of this T cell receptor (beta chain) is a study of cytomegalovirus exposure and HLA in healthy donors. Whole-study results and caveats: Common viral pathogens seemed, in a later analysis, to connect with several of the most significant clusters.

The PCR used 60 Vbeta and 13 Jbeta primers. Profiling relied on immunoSEQ multiplex PCR, and the TCRdb table lists in-frame clones only, not all of them. The sample contains about 130,000 clones, roughly two thirds of which appear only once. There are 14 residues in the CDR3. Trimming removed 8 bases at V and 5 bases at J, with 18 bases between. Germline V gene data show CDR1 as SEHNR and CDR2 as FQNEAQ (reference sequence). A few counts support this clone. Its antigen is undetermined. Input material: PBMCs. The receptor comes from a man younger than 40 in good health and CMV-seropositive. V usage is TRBV7-9 and J usage is TRBJ1-1; tentative D call: TRBD1 (5 bases). The CDR3 DNA is TGTGCCAGCGCACGACGGGGGTCGGGGACTGAAGCTTTCTTT. It translates to CASARRGSGTEAFF.